This entry features one TCR beta chain sequence. Its cognate antigen is unknown. CDR1 and CDR2 (germline): SGHRS, YFSETQ. The CDR3 covers 19 residues. V was clipped by 0 bases and J by 0 bases; unmatched bases: 8. Unstimulated regulatory T cells (CD4+CD25+CD127-), CD4+CD25- non-regulatory cells, CD4 and CD8 cells were FACS-sorted from thawed PBMCs. This specimen comes from a study of Tregs in tolerant kidney transplant recipients. Regarding the study as a whole: The small number of patients limits these findings pending further validation. The most relevant donor-specific Treg TCRbeta repertoire apparently came from expansion with activated donor B cells.

TCRdb keeps only in-frame clones here, not all; method: immunoSEQ multiplex PCR. The sample includes roughly 68,000 clones, 80% to 85% of them seen just once. Sequencing input: CD4+ T cells from blood. The chain recombines TRBV5-1 with TRBJ2-3; 12 nucleotides agree with TRBD2. This TCR came from a human donor in good health. CDR3 coding DNA: TGCGCCAGCAGCTTGGCTAGCGGGGGGGCACGTGGTAGCACAGATACGCAGTATTTT. It translates to CASSLASGGARGSTDTQYF.